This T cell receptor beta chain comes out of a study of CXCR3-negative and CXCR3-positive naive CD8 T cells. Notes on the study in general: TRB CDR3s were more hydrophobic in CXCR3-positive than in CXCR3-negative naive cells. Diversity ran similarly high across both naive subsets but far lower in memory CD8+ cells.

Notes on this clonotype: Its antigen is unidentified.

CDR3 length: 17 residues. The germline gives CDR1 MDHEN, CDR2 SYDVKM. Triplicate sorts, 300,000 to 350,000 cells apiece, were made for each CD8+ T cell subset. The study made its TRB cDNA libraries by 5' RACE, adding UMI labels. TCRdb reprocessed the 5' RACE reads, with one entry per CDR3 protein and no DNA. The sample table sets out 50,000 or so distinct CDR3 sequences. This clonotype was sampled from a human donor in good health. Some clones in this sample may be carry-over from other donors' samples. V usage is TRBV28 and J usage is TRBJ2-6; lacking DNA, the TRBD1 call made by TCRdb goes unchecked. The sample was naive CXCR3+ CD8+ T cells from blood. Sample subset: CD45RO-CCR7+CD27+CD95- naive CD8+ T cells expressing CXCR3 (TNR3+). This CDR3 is CASRSTGGAFGANVLTF.